Listed below are T cell receptor beta chains from one sample, sequenced in a study of immune cell composition in non-small cell lung cancer. Produced via immunoSEQ multiplex PCR; TCRdb's table is partial and in-frame only. This table has around 13,000 clones, about 70% appearing once. The sequencing input was lung tumor tissue. These receptors all stem from a human donor with non-small cell lung cancer. Each CDR3 is given with its conserved first and last residue. The D gene is left open where the match is weak. Size is stated for part of the rows, as once, few or many counts, or as a class when the clone is expanded.

v_call	clone_size	d_call	j_call	cdr3_nt	cdr3_aa
TRBV6-1	-	-	TRBJ1-2	TGTGCCAGCAGTGAACAGGGTCAACGTATCGGCTACACCTTC	CASSEQGQRIGYTF
TRBV4-2	-	TRBD2	TRBJ2-7	TGTGCCAGCAGCCAAGGGCTAGCGGGTTTCTACGAGCAGTACTTC	CASSQGLAGFYEQYF
TRBV15	-	-	TRBJ1-4	TGTGCCACCAGCAGAGATGGGGGGTCTAATGAAAAACTGTTTTTT	CATSRDGGSNEKLFF
TRBV4-3	-	TRBD1	TRBJ2-7	TGCGCCAGCAGCCACTCCGGGACAGGGGAGTCCTACGAGCAGTACTTC	CASSHSGTGESYEQYF
TRBV5-4	few	TRBD2	TRBJ2-5	TGTGCCAGCAGCTCCGGACTAGCGGGGCAAAAAGGGGAGACCCAGTACTTC	CASSSGLAGQKGETQYF
TRBV6-1	-	-	TRBJ2-7	TGTGCCAGCAGTGAATCGATGTGGGAGGCTGTTTACGAGCAGTACTTC	CASSESMWEAVYEQYF
TRBV5-4	-	-	TRBJ2-3	TGTGCCAGCACGGTGCCGGGTAGCACAGATACGCAGTATTTT	CASTVPGSTDTQYF
TRBV29-1	large	-	TRBJ1-1	TGCAGCGTTGACGAAGGACAACACACTGAAGCTTTCTTT	CSVDEGQHTEAFF
TRBV7-9	-	TRBD1	TRBJ2-1	TGTGCCAGCAGCCTGACAGGGGCGGATGAGCAGTTCTTC	CASSLTGADEQFF
TRBV19	-	TRBD1	TRBJ2-5	TGTGCCAGTAGTATAGCAGGACAGGTCCAAGAGACCCAGTACTTC	CASSIAGQVQETQYF
TRBV10-3	-	TRBD2	TRBJ2-7	TGTGCCATCAGTTCAGGTAGCGGGAGGGCGGGAGTCTACGAGCAGTACTTC	CAISSGSGRAGVYEQYF
TRBV5-6	-	TRBD2	TRBJ2-3	TGTGCCAGCAGCTCACTAGCGGGAGATAGGGCAGATACGCAGTATTTT	CASSSLAGDRADTQYF
TRBV28	-	-	TRBJ1-5	TGTGCCAGCAGTTTATGGGGGTGGCAGCGGGGAGGAGGCAATCAGCCCCAGCATTTT	CASSLWGWQRGGGNQPQHF
TRBV11-1	-	TRBD1	TRBJ1-6	TGTGCCAGCAGCTTATCCCGTAGACAGGGGTCACCCCTCCACTTT	CASSLSRRQGSPLHF
TRBV6-6	-	TRBD1	TRBJ1-2	TGTGCCAGCACCGAAGGGACAGGCACATCCTGGGGGGGCTACACCTTC	CASTEGTGTSWGGYTF
TRBV4-1	few	-	TRBJ1-3	TGCGCCAGCAGCCAAGCCCCAACTTCTGGAAACACCATATATTTT	CASSQAPTSGNTIYF
TRBV10-3	-	-	TRBJ1-4	TGTGCCATCAGCGGGGGGACTAATGAAAAACTGTTTTTT	CAISGGTNEKLFF
TRBV6-1	-	-	TRBJ1-4	TGTGCCAGCATATTAGGAGGAGGAACTAATGAAAAACTGTTTTTT	CASILGGGTNEKLFF
TRBV7-9	few	-	TRBJ2-3	TGTGCCAGCAGCTTAGGACGGGGTCTAATCTGGGATACGCAGTATTTT	CASSLGRGLIWDTQYF
TRBV13	-	-	TRBJ2-1	TGTGCCAGCAGCTTAGGGGCATTTGAGCAGTTCTTC	CASSLGAFEQFF
TRBV27	few	-	TRBJ1-1	TGTGCCAGCAGTTTATCGTTGTGGGGGCGACGGACTGAAGCTTTCTTT	CASSLSLWGRRTEAFF
TRBV2	few	-	TRBJ1-2	TGTGCCAGCAGTGTCCGCTGGCAGGGCTGGCTTGGCTACACCTTC	CASSVRWQGWLGYTF
TRBV27	few	-	TRBJ1-1	TGTGCCAGCAGTTTAGTGTCTAACACTGAAGCTTTCTTT	CASSLVSNTEAFF
TRBV7-2	-	-	TRBJ1-1	TGTGCCAGCAGCCCGAAATCCACAACCTCAGCTTTCTTT	CASSPKSTTSAFF
TRBV7-9	-	-	TRBJ2-2	TGTGCCAGCAGCGGGGCGGGACTGTTCATTCCCGGGGAGCTGTTTTTT	CASSGAGLFIPGELFF
TRBV19	-	-	TRBJ1-1	TGTGCCAGTAGTCCGACTCCCCGAAGTGTGAACACTGAAGCTTTCTTT	CASSPTPRSVNTEAFF
TRBV27	-	-	TRBJ1-6	TGTGCCAGCAGTCCCTGGGCAAGCTACTATAATTCACCCCTCCACTTT	CASSPWASYYNSPLHF
TRBV7-9	-	TRBD1	TRBJ2-5	TGTGCCAGCAGCGCGACAGGGGCAGAGACCCAGTACTTC	CASSATGAETQYF
TRBV7-2	few	TRBD1	TRBJ2-7	TGTGCCAGCAGCCCCGGGACAGGGGGCGTCTACGAGCAGTACTTC	CASSPGTGGVYEQYF
TRBV7-2	-	TRBD1	TRBJ2-2	TGTGCCAGCAGCTTAAGCCAGGGGGCGGCCGGGGAGCTGTTTTTT	CASSLSQGAAGELFF
TRBV27	-	-	TRBJ1-2	TGTGCCAGCAGTTTATCGTACAGGGACTATGGCTACACCTTC	CASSLSYRDYGYTF
TRBV30	-	-	TRBJ1-3	TGTGCCTGGAGTTTAAACCGGGGGGTCCCCTCTGGAAACACCATATATTTT	CAWSLNRGVPSGNTIYF
TRBV29-1	-	TRBD1	TRBJ1-2	TGCAGCGTTGAAGTTCAACAGGGGGCAGGAGGCTACACCTTC	CSVEVQQGAGGYTF
TRBV5-6	medium-sized	TRBD2	TRBJ2-3	TGTGCCAGCAGCCCCGGGGGGGCCGGCACAGATACGCAGTATTTT	CASSPGGAGTDTQYF
TRBV19	-	-	TRBJ1-6	TGTGCCAGTAGTATAGGGACAGCCTATAATTCACCCCTCCACTTT	CASSIGTAYNSPLHF
TRBV30	-	-	TRBJ2-5	TGTGCCTGGAGTGTACTGAGGATACAAGAGACCCAGTACTTC	CAWSVLRIQETQYF
TRBV15	-	-	TRBJ1-6	TGTGCCACCAGCATTGAGAATTCACCCCTCCACTTT	CATSIENSPLHF
TRBV28	-	TRBD1	TRBJ1-5	TGTGCCAGCAGCATAAACAGGGGTCGCAATCAGCCCCAGCATTTT	CASSINRGRNQPQHF
TRBV30	-	TRBD1	TRBJ2-2	TGTGCCTGGATACAGGGGGCGGGCACCGGGGAGCTGTTTTTT	CAWIQGAGTGELFF
TRBV6-5	once	-	TRBJ2-5	TGTGCCAGCAGTTATTTAGGAGGGAATGGGGAGACCCAGTACTTC	CASSYLGGNGETQYF
TRBV6-1	-	-	TRBJ1-1	TGTGCCAGCAGCAGAAACCCGATGAACACTGAAGCTTTCTTT	CASSRNPMNTEAFF
TRBV7-9	-	-	TRBJ2-5	TGTGCCAGCAGCCCTACAGGGTGGACCCAGTACTTC	CASSPTGWTQYF
TRBV9	-	-	TRBJ2-2	TGTGCCAGCAGCGTAGTATCGAACACCGGGGAGCTGTTTTTT	CASSVVSNTGELFF
TRBV6-1	-	-	TRBJ1-5	TGTGCCAGCAGTGAAGGGACAGCTAATCAGCCCCAGCATTTT	CASSEGTANQPQHF
TRBV5-1	once	TRBD1	TRBJ1-6	TGCGCCAGCAGCCCGAAGACAGGGGGCTTTAATTCACCCCTCCACTTT	CASSPKTGGFNSPLHF
TRBV5-4	-	TRBD1	TRBJ1-3	TGTGCCAGCAGCCCCAGGGACAGTTCCTCTGGAAACACCATATATTTT	CASSPRDSSSGNTIYF
TRBV12-2	once	-	TRBJ2-1	TGTGCCAGCAGCCCCGGGACAGGCTACAATGAGCAGTTCTTC	CASSPGTGYNEQFF
TRBV5-5	-	-	TRBJ2-1	TGTGCCAGCAGCTTGCTCGCGGAGTTCTACAATGAGCAGTTCTTC	CASSLLAEFYNEQFF
TRBV5-4	-	TRBD1	TRBJ1-2	TGTGCCAGCAGCCCTACACAGGGGGCGTATTTGTATGGCTACACCTTC	CASSPTQGAYLYGYTF
TRBV6-1	-	-	TRBJ2-1	TGTGCCAGCAGTACTAGAGGATCTGAGCAGTTCTTC	CASSTRGSEQFF
TRBV11-2	-	-	TRBJ2-5	TGTGCCAGCAGCGCAGGACTATTTCAAGAGACCCAGTACTTC	CASSAGLFQETQYF
TRBV7-8	-	-	TRBJ2-1	TGTGCCAGCAGCTTAGTCAGGGGCCCCTACAATGAGCAGTTCTTC	CASSLVRGPYNEQFF
TRBV7-9	-	TRBD1	TRBJ1-1	TGTGCCAGCAGCGAATCGCCAGGACAGGGGGTGAGGAACACTGAAGCTTTCTTT	CASSESPGQGVRNTEAFF